The 30 T cell receptor beta chains below come from one sample, sequenced in a study of neurological immune-mediated disorders. Time point defined: technical triplicate 1. TCRdb processed the 5' RACE reads anew with MiXCR; each CDR3 protein has one entry. The sample shows 30,000 to 40,000 distinct CDR3 sequences, roughly 11% of them seen only once. Sequencing was done on a sample of PBMCs. These receptors all come from a man in his 60s with HTLV-1-associated myelopathy (HAM/TSP).

This clonotype came up many times. The V call is TRBV7-2, the J call TRBJ2-1, with D unresolved. Trimming took 6 bases from V and 9 from J, leaving 15 bases between them. This CDR3 comprises 13 residues. CDR1 is SGHTA, CDR2 FQGNSA, per germline. CDR3 in amino acids: CASSPMAVVEQFF. The CDR3 DNA reads as TGTGCCAGCAGTCCGATGGCAGTGGTTGAGCAGTTCTTC.

This clonotype was picked up many times. This chain links TRBV7-9 with TRBJ2-7, with 7 bases fitting TRBD1. CDR3 length: 15 residues. Germline lookup yields CDR1 SEHNR and CDR2 FQNEAQ (reference sequence). The V segment lost 5 bases and the J segment 3 bases; nucleotides outside the gene matches: 10. CDR3: CASSPGTERNYEQYF. The DNA of the CDR3 is TGTGCCAGCAGCCCCGGGACAGAACGGAACTACGAGCAGTACTTC.

This clonotype showed up many times. The junction shows a germline mismatch at one end, possibly a read error. The chain employs TRBV5-1 and TRBJ2-1; D unclear. The CDR3 is 13 residues long. Germline values: CDR1 SGHRS, CDR2 YFSETQ. CDR3 nucleotide sequence: TGCGCCAGCAGCCCCGGATCGACGTTTAGCACGATCTTC. This codes for CASSPGSTFSTIF.

This clonotype has ten or more counts. The J gene is TRBJ1-5, the V gene TRBV25-1, with D perhaps TRBD1 (6 bases). Per germline, CDR1 MGHDK and CDR2 SYGVNS. This CDR3 is built from 15 residues. V lost 1 base and J 3 bases, leaving 10 bases between the germline ends. The chain's CDR3 is CASSESGGPNQPQHF. CDR3 bases: TGTGCCAGCAGTGAATCTGGGGGGCCCAATCAGCCCCAGCATTTT.

In this sample, this clonotype turned up many times. The chain links TRBV5-4 to TRBJ1-2; TRBD1 aligns across 9 bases. The germline V gene has CDR1 SGHNT and CDR2 YYREEE (reference sequence). The CDR3 extends over 14 amino acids. Trimming at V came to 2 bases and at J to 2 bases, leaving 1 base not matched to a gene. The DNA of the CDR3 is TGTGCCAGCAGCTTAGACAGGGGGAACTATGGCTACACCTTC. It is translated as CASSLDRGNYGYTF. Complete variable domain (other parts from reference TRBV5-4 and TRBJ1-2): ETGVTQSPTHLIKTRGQQVTLRCSSQSGHNTVSWYQQALGQGPQFIFQYYREEENGRGNFPPRFSGLQFPNYSSELNVNALELDDSALYLCASSLDRGNYGYTFGSGTRLTVV.

The rearrangement uses TRBV28 and TRBJ2-2; 12 nucleotides match TRBD1. The CDR3 sequence is 18 residues long. The V segment lost 3 bases and the J segment 5 bases; nucleotides outside the gene matches: 10. From germline, CDR1 is MDHEN and CDR2 SYDVKM. DNA for the CDR3: TGTGCCAGCAGTTTCCACCGGGACAGGGGGCAGGTTACCGGGGAGCTGTTTTTT. This sequence encodes CASSFHRDRGQVTGELFF.

The V and J genes are TRBV12-3 or TRBV12-4 and TRBJ1-1, with D possibly TRBD1 on 6 matching bases. The CDR3 is 11 residues long. The V and J ends lost 7 bases and 6 bases respectively, with 9 bases between them. The CDR3 nucleotides are TGTGCCAGCACCCGGGGGCCTGAAGCTTTCTTT. This sequence encodes CASTRGPEAFF.

Many counts were recorded for this clonotype. The V and J genes are TRBV5-1 and TRBJ2-1, with TRBD1 matching over 7 bases. Germline CDR1 and CDR2: SGHRS and YFSETQ. The CDR3 length is 14 residues. V trimming: 4 bases; J trimming: 3 bases; junction bases outside the gene matches: 4. In DNA, the CDR3 is TGCGCCAGCAGCCCGGGACAGAACTACAATGAGCAGTTCTTC. Its translation is CASSPGQNYNEQFF.

This clonotype has ten or more counts. The J gene is TRBJ2-1, the V gene TRBV27; TRBD2 aligns across 7 bases. Germline V CDR1 and CDR2: MNHEY, SMNVEV (reference sequence). The length of the CDR3 is 14 residues. The junction had 4 bases not matched to a gene; V was cut back by 4 bases and J by 4 bases. CDR3 in amino acids: CASSSASGYNEQFF. CDR3 DNA sequence: TGTGCCAGCAGTTCGGCTAGCGGATACAATGAGCAGTTCTTC.

This clonotype was detected ten times or more. The chain couples TRBV10-3 to TRBJ1-5; TRBD1 matches at 7 bases. The CDR3 runs to 13 residues. V trimming: 8 bases; J trimming: 2 bases; junction bases outside the gene matches: 3. Germline V gives CDR1 ENHRY, CDR2 SYGVKD. CDR3 DNA sequence: TGTGCCATCGGGACAGCGGGCAATCAGCCCCAGCATTTT. It translates to CAIGTAGNQPQHF.

This clonotype was detected many times. This sequence joins TRBV6-2 or TRBV6-3 and TRBJ2-5; unclear D gene. The germline V and J ends were trimmed by 6 bases and 1 base, with 9 bases remaining between them. The CDR3 spans 13 residues. The V gene's germline CDR1 is MNHEY and CDR2 SVGEGT. The CDR3 sequence: CASSRPAQETQYF. In DNA form, the CDR3 reads TGTGCCAGCAGCAGACCAGCCCAAGAGACCCAGTACTTC.

The table lists this clonotype with many counts. The genes are TRBV7-8 and TRBJ2-2, with D uncertain. Trimming stripped 2 bases from V and 0 bases from J, with 10 bases between. The CDR3 is made up of 16 amino acids. Germline CDR1 is SGHVS and CDR2 is FQNEAQ. The CDR3 is CASSLLEPANTGELFF. The CDR3, as DNA: TGTGCCAGCAGCTTATTGGAGCCCGCGAACACCGGGGAGCTGTTTTTT.

This clonotype was counted at least ten times. The V and J genes are TRBV5-1 and TRBJ1-1, with 10 bases fitting TRBD1. Germline CDR1 reads SGHRS; CDR2 reads YFSETQ. The V segment lost 3 bases and the J segment 0 bases; nucleotides outside the gene matches: 8. The CDR3 is 17 residues long. This CDR3 reads CASSSDRGAIMNTEAFF. The CDR3 coding sequence is TGCGCCAGCAGCTCGGACAGGGGGGCTATAATGAACACTGAAGCTTTCTTT.

Ten or more counts support this clonotype. CDR3 coding DNA: TGTGCCAGCAGCCGGACGGGAGAGACCCAGTACTTC. It is translated as CASSRTGETQYF. V usage is TRBV3-1 and J usage is TRBJ2-5; D is undetermined. The CDR3 runs to 12 residues. Per germline, CDR1 LGHDT and CDR2 YNNKEL (reference sequence). V was cut by 4 bases and J by 4 bases, with 7 bases left in between.

This clonotype was observed at least ten times. The chain uses TRBV13 and TRBJ2-3, with TRBD2 identical over 14 bases. The CDR3 covers 18 residues. Per the germline V gene, CDR1 is PRHDT and CDR2 is FYEKMQ (reference sequence). J was trimmed by 0 bases and V by 5 bases; bases with no gene match: 7. The CDR3 is CASSPGTSGRWSTDTQYF. The CDR3 DNA is TGTGCCAGCAGCCCAGGGACTAGCGGGAGATGGAGCACAGATACGCAGTATTTT.

The chain combines TRBV12-3 or TRBV12-4 with TRBJ2-1; TRBD2 aligns across 8 bases. This CDR3 region has 13 residues. V was clipped by 6 bases and J by 6 bases; unmatched bases: 4. The CDR3 region has the DNA TGTGCCAGCAGCGGACTAGCTGGCAATGAGCAGTTCTTC. Translation gives CASSGLAGNEQFF.

By sample share, this clonotype is medium-sized. An end of the junction does not agree with germline; a read error may underlie this. This chain links TRBV7-7 with TRBJ2-2, with 10 bases identical to TRBD2. The germline V gene has CDR1 SSHAT and CDR2 FNYEAQ (reference sequence). The CDR3 is 15 residues long. CDR3 in amino acids: CASSLSGRATGELFF. Written as DNA, the CDR3 is TGTGCTAGCAGCTTAAGCGGGAGGGCCACCGGGGAGCTGTTTTTT.

This clonotype was seen many times. The rearrangement joins TRBV25-1 to TRBJ1-5; tentative D call: TRBD1 (5 bases). V was shortened by 3 bases and J by 5 bases, with 8 bases between the two germline ends. The germline V gene has CDR1 MGHDK and CDR2 SYGVNS. This CDR3 comprises 13 residues. The CDR3 region has the DNA TGTGCCAGCAGTGAGGGGGACCATCAGCCCCAGCATTTT. This translates into CASSEGDHQPQHF.

This clonotype was detected many times. V is TRBV12-3 or TRBV12-4 and J is TRBJ2-1, with 7 bases matching TRBD2. Trimming cost V 7 bases and J 2 bases; bases outside gene matches: 2. The CDR3 spans 13 residues. Here the CDR3 reads CASTLAAYNEQFF. As DNA, the CDR3 is TGTGCCAGCACCCTAGCGGCCTACAATGAGCAGTTCTTC.

This clonotype showed up many times. In nucleotides, the CDR3 is TGCAGCGTTCGGGAGGGACGAAGGGACACTGAAGCTTTCTTT. It encodes CSVREGRRDTEAFF. The rearrangement links TRBV29-1 to TRBJ1-1; D is perhaps TRBD1 (5 bases). Germline-derived CDR1 and CDR2 are SQVTM and ANQGSEA. Trimming left V 5 bases short and J 3 bases short, with 16 bases between. The CDR3 covers 14 residues.

The chain carries TRBV29-1 and TRBJ2-1; a weak D match, TRBD1 (5 bases). The CDR3 runs 11 residues. CDR1 SQVTM and CDR2 ANQGSEA come from the germline V gene. V was shortened by 4 bases and J by 9 bases, with 10 bases between the two germline ends. CDR3 sequence (DNA): TGCAGCGTTGTAGGGGCGATTGAGCAGTTCTTC. Its translation is CSVVGAIEQFF.

This clonotype was observed at least ten times. This chain uses TRBV12-3 or TRBV12-4 with TRBJ1-5; 9 bases are a match to TRBD1. CDR3 size: 15 residues. V trimming: 6 bases; J trimming: 4 bases; junction bases outside the gene matches: 7. DNA of the CDR3: TGTGCCAGCAGGACAGCGACAGGGGGAAATCAGCCCCAGCATTTT. This gives the protein CASRTATGGNQPQHF.

Ten or more counts support this clonotype. The V and J genes are TRBV7-8 and TRBJ2-7; a weak D match, TRBD2 (7 bases). From germline, CDR1 is SGHVS and CDR2 FQNEAQ. V was clipped by 5 bases and J by 4 bases, with 18 bases between them. The CDR3 has 15 residues. The CDR3 reads CASSLARGQAYEQYF. The CDR3, as DNA: TGTGCCAGCAGCCTCGCGCGGGGGCAGGCGTACGAGCAGTACTTC.

This clonotype was detected a few times. The genes are TRBV6-5 and TRBJ2-1, with 7 bases fitting TRBD2. V trimming: 7 bases; J trimming: 6 bases; junction bases outside the gene matches: 21. CDR1 is MNHEY, CDR2 SVGAGI, per germline. The CDR3 contains 18 residues. CDR3 in amino acids: CASTPGGLGVGGINEQFF. The CDR3, as DNA: TGTGCCAGCACCCCCGGAGGCTTGGGGGTGGGAGGGATCAATGAGCAGTTCTTC.

This clonotype was detected many times. This chain connects TRBV20-1 to TRBJ2-3; 8 bases line up with TRBD2. With V trimmed by 3 bases and J by 6 bases, 8 bases remained unmatched. From germline, CDR1 is DFQATT and CDR2 SNEGSKA (reference sequence). The length of the CDR3 is 14 residues. As DNA, the CDR3 is TGCAGTGCTAGTGACGGGAGGGGGACGGATACGCAGTATTTT. Protein sequence: CSASDGRGTDTQYF.

This clonotype was detected a few times. The rearrangement links TRBV3-1 to TRBJ2-7, with TRBD2 matching over 11 bases. Germline V gene lookup returns CDR1 LGHDT and CDR2 YNNKEL (reference sequence). The CDR3 consists of 16 residues. J gave up 6 bases and V 3 bases, and 10 bases lay outside the gene matches. CDR3 in amino acids: CASSQNIAGGPAEQYF. The CDR3 DNA reads TGTGCCAGCAGCCAGAATATAGCGGGAGGGCCCGCCGAGCAGTACTTC.

This clonotype was observed once. One end of the junction varies from germline; a read error may be responsible. This sequence joins TRBV20-1 and TRBJ2-5; TRBD2 is a possible D gene (5 bases). The CDR3 consists of 11 residues. Germline lookup yields CDR1 DFQATT and CDR2 SNEGSKA (reference sequence). The chain's CDR3 is CSAARWENQYF. For the CDR3, the DNA is TGCAGTGCTGCGAGATGGGAGAACCAGTACTTC.

Many counts were recorded for this clonotype. V gene TRBV6-6 combines with J gene TRBJ2-2, with D uncertain. Germline values: CDR1 MNHNY, CDR2 SVGAGI (reference sequence). The CDR3 contains 12 residues. The V end lost 0 bases, the J end lost 7 bases, and 3 bases lay between the germline ends. The chain's CDR3 is CASSYSGGELFF. The CDR3 bases are TGTGCCAGCAGTTACTCTGGCGGGGAGCTGTTTTTT.

The table lists this clonotype with many counts. This chain joins TRBV10-3 and TRBJ1-5; maybe TRBD1 (5 bases). There are 15 residues in the CDR3. Germline V gene sequence: CDR1 ENHRY, CDR2 SYGVKD. The V gene lost 6 bases and the J gene lost 5 bases, with 17 bases spanning the gap. The CDR3 sequence: CAISANTGGDQPQHF. The CDR3 nucleotides read TGTGCCATCAGCGCCAATACAGGAGGGGATCAGCCCCAGCATTTT.

The chain links TRBV7-2 to TRBJ2-3, with 8 bases lining up with TRBD2. CDR1 is SGHTA and CDR2 is FQGNSA in the germline V gene. The CDR3 totals 15 residues. The V and J ends lost 5 bases and 4 bases, in that order; junction bases with no gene match: 8. The CDR3 region has the DNA TGTGCCAGCAGCCCCGGGGGGGTTTCTGCAGATACGCAGTATTTT. Encoded protein: CASSPGGVSADTQYF.